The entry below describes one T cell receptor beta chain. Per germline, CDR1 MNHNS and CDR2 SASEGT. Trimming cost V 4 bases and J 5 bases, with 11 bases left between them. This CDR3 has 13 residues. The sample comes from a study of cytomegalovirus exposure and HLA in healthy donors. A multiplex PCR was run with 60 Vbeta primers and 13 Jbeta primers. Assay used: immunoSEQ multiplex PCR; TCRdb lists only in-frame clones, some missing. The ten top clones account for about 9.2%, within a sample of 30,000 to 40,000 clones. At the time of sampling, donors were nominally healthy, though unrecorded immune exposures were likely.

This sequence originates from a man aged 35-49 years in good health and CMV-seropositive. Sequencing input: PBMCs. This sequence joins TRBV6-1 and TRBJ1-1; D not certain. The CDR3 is CASSGRGRTEAFF. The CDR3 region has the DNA TGTGCCAGCAGTGGGCGGGGTAGGACTGAAGCTTTCTTT.